This TCR beta chain was captured by sequencing in a study of T cell responses to AZD1222 COVID-19 vaccine. The data were produced by immunoSEQ multiplex PCR, yet TCRdb's version contains in-frame clones alone and is incomplete. The data contain some 150,000 clones, 82% of them singletons. Worth noting for this clone: The antigen is not known.

Germline assignment: CDR1 LGHDT and CDR2 YNNKEL (reference sequence). The CDR3 totals 17 residues. The V and J ends lost 2 bases and 6 bases, in that order; junction bases with no gene match: 9. Study-level results: Unmutated variant regions are reportedly targeted by nearly half of spike-specific TCRs.

The source of this sequence is an adult in good health. Specimen: peripheral blood, collected on day 0 of MenACWY control vaccination. The chain is built from TRBV3-1 (or the pseudogene TRBV3-2) and TRBJ2-1, with 11 bases identical to TRBD2. In nucleotides, the CDR3 is TGTGCCAGCAGCCAACCGGGACTAGCGGCCACGAGCAATGAGCAGTTCTTC. It translates to CASSQPGLAATSNEQFF.